This T cell receptor (beta chain) is from a study of OX40 agonist ivuxolimab in advanced cancers. The study, taken as a whole, reports: By week 6 at 0.1 to 3.0 mg/kg, blood CD4+ and CD8+ T cells had expanded clonally.

The CDR3 totals 11 residues. The V gene lost 2 bases and the J gene lost 7 bases, with 6 bases spanning the gap. Per germline, CDR1 GTSNPN and CDR2 SVGIG (reference sequence). Here immunoSEQ multiplex PCR was the method, and the copy in TCRdb shows in-frame clones only, minus some. The sample contains about 55,000 clones, around 89% of which appear only once. As regards this clone: Antigen: not known.

The source of this sequence is an adult with an advanced solid tumor such as melanoma, head and neck, liver or kidney cancer. Sequenced material: CD4+ or CD8+ T cells sorted from blood, taken in a trial of the OX40 agonist ivuxolimab. The rearrangement joins TRBV30 to TRBJ2-1, with D unresolved. The CDR3 DNA sequence: TGTGCCTGGAGTCAAGGTAATGAGCAGTTCTTC. Protein sequence: CAWSQGNEQFF.